Listed here are 8 T cell receptor beta chains from one sample, sequenced in a study of T-cell memory formation after mild COVID-19. TCRdb recomputed calls from the 5' RACE reads with MiXCR, one row per CDR3 protein. The data contain about 240,000 distinct CDR3 sequences, 9.4% of them singletons. The specimen sequenced was PBMCs or a T cell subset sorted from them (not recorded which). All receptors derive from a man between 18 and 35 years old who had mild COVID-19 (a few samples of this study predate the infection). Cell type and time point are not known.

This rearrangement joins TRBV5-1 to TRBJ2-2; 7 bases fit TRBD1. The V segment lost 5 bases and the J segment 4 bases; nucleotides outside the gene matches: 2. The CDR3 contains 13 residues. Germline assignment: CDR1 SGHRS and CDR2 YFSETQ. CDR3 DNA sequence: TGCGCCAGCAGTAGGGACAGCACCGGGGAGCTGTTTTTT. Its translation: CASSRDSTGELFF. The full variable domain, in which reference TRBV5-1 and TRBJ2-2 provide the parts outside the CDR3, is KAGVTQTPRYLIKTRGQQVTLSCSPISGHRSVSWYQQTPGQGLQFLFEYFSETQRNKGNFPGRFSGRQFSNSRSEMNVSTLELGDSALYLCASSRDSTGELFFGEGSRLTVL.

J is TRBJ1-2 and V is TRBV19; D is unclear. The CDR3 length is 13 residues. The ends were cut back, 5 bases at V and 7 bases at J, with 14 bases in the middle. Per the germline V gene, CDR1 is LNHDA and CDR2 is SQIVND (reference sequence). The chain's CDR3 is CASSSNGRGGYTF. The CDR3 DNA follows: TGTGCCAGTAGTTCTAACGGTCGTGGTGGCTACACCTTC.

This clonotype was observed a few times. V and J are TRBV5-6 and TRBJ2-4, with D perhaps being TRBD1 or TRBD2 (6 bases each). V was clipped by 1 base and J by 7 bases, with 9 bases between them. The CDR3 loop spans 13 amino acids. Germline V gene sequence: CDR1 SGHDT, CDR2 YYEEEE. In nucleotides, the CDR3 is TGTGCCAGCAGCTTGTACGGGGGCAACATTCAGTACTTC. It encodes CASSLYGGNIQYF. Looking up the rest from reference TRBV5-6 and TRBJ2-4 gives the full variable domain: DAGVTQSPTHLIKTRGQQVTLRCSPKSGHDTVSWYQQALGQGPQFIFQYYEEEERQRGNFPDRFSGHQFPNYSSELNVNALLLGDSALYLCASSLYGGNIQYFGAGTRLSVL.

The chain is built from TRBV20-1 and TRBJ1-4; 10 bases map to TRBD1. Germline CDR1 DFQATT, CDR2 SNEGSKA (reference sequence). V was clipped by 1 base and J by 7 bases; unmatched bases: 3. CDR3 length: 14 residues. For the CDR3, the DNA is TGCAGTGCTAGAGTAGGACAGGGGGTTGAAAAACTGTTTTTT. Protein sequence: CSARVGQGVEKLFF.

V and J are TRBV5-1 and TRBJ2-7, with a possible D match to TRBD2 (6 bases). This CDR3 comprises 15 residues. V was pared by 4 bases and J by 4 bases, with 18 bases between. CDR1 and CDR2 (germline): SGHRS, YFSETQ. CDR3: CASSEGPGVAYEQYF. DNA of the CDR3: TGCGCCAGCAGCGAGGGACCGGGAGTGGCATACGAGCAGTACTTC.

The chain is built from TRBV5-1 and TRBJ2-3; TRBD1 matches 7 bases. The CDR3 length is 15 residues. The V gene's germline CDR1 is SGHRS and CDR2 YFSETQ. With 0 bases clipped from V and 5 bases from J, the junction kept 6 bases outside the gene matches. The CDR3 bases are TGCGCCAGCAGCTTGGTACAGGGGATAGGAGATACGCAGTATTTT. It is translated as CASSLVQGIGDTQYF.

For the CDR3, the DNA is TGCGCCAGCAGCCAAGATCAGACAGATACCATTCAGTACTTC. This encodes CASSQDQTDTIQYF. The chain is built from TRBV4-3 and TRBJ2-4; possibly TRBD1 for D (5 bases). Germline V gene sequence: CDR1 LGHNA, CDR2 YSLEER. V lost 0 bases and J 9 bases, leaving 12 bases between the germline ends. The length of the CDR3 is 14 residues.

This clonotype has just a few counts. The chain employs TRBV10-3 and TRBJ2-5, with 16 bases identical to TRBD2. The CDR3 length is 17 residues. Germline trimming cut 4 bases from V and 5 bases from J; bases unmatched to any gene: 7. Per germline, CDR1 ENHRY and CDR2 SYGVKD. CDR3 sequence (DNA): TGTGCCATCAGTGTCCCGGGACTAGCGGGGGGGCTGGAGACCCAGTACTTC. Amino acids: CAISVPGLAGGLETQYF.